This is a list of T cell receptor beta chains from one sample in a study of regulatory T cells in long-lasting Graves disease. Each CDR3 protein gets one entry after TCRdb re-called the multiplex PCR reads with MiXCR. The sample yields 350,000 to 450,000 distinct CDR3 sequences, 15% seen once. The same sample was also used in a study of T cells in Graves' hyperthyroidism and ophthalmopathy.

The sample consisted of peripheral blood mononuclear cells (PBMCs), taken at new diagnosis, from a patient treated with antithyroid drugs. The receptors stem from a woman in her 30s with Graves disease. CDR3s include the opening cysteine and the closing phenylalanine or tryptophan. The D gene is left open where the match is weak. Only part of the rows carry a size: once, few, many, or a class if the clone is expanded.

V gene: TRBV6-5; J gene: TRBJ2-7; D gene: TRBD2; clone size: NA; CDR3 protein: CASSYRPTSAYEQYF; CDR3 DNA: TGTGCCAGCAGTTATCGGCCCACTAGCGCCTACGAGCAGTACTTC
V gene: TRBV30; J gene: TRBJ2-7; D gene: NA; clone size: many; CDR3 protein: CAYQTQTGSEQYF; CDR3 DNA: TGTGCCTACCAAACCCAAACGGGAAGCGAGCAGTACTTC
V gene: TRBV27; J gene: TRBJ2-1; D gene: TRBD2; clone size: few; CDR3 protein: CASSLSALAGGAQFF; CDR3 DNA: TGTGCCAGCAGTTTATCGGCCCTAGCGGGAGGCGCGCAGTTCTTC
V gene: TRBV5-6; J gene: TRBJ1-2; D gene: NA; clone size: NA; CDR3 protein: CASSRPLARLDYGYTF; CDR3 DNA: TGTGCCAGCAGCCGACCTCTTGCCCGTTTGGACTATGGCTACACCTTC
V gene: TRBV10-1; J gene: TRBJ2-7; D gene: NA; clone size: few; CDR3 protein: CASSEVRGREQYF; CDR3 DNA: TGCGCCAGCAGTGAGGTGCGAGGCCGCGAGCAGTACTTC
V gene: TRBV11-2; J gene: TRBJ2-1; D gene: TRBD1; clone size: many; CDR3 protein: CASSLVSAGTGVNEQFF; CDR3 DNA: TGTGCCAGCAGCTTAGTGTCCGCCGGGACAGGGGTCAATGAGCAGTTCTTC
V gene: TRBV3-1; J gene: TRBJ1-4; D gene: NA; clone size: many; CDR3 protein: CASSHQWEEKLFF; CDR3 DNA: TGTGCCAGCAGCCATCAGTGGGAGGAAAAACTGTTTTTT
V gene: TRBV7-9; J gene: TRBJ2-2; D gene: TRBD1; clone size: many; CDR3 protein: CASSMARDRADTGELFF; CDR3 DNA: TGTGCCAGCAGCATGGCTCGGGACAGGGCGGACACCGGGGAGCTGTTTTTT
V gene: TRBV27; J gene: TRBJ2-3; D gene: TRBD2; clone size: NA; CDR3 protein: CASSVLAVSTDTQYF; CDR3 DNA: TGTGCCAGCAGTGTACTAGCGGTCAGCACAGATACGCAGTATTTT
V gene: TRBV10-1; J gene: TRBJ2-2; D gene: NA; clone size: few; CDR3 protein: CASSESLATGELFF; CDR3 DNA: TGCGCCAGCAGTGAATCACTCGCCACCGGGGAGCTGTTTTTT
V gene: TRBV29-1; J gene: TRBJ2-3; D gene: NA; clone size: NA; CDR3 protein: CSVDGEGGTDTQYF; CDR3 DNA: TGCAGCGTTGACGGAGAGGGTGGCACAGATACGCAGTATTTT
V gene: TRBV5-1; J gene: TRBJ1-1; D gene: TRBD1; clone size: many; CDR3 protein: CASSGGQGLGNTEAFF; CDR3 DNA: TGCGCCAGCAGCGGGGGACAGGGTCTCGGGAACACTGAAGCTTTCTTT
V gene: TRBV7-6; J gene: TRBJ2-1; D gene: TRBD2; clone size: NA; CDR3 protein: CASSSLGILAGGYNEQFF; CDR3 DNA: TGTGCCAGCAGCTCCCTCGGCATACTAGCGGGAGGCTACAATGAGCAGTTCTTC
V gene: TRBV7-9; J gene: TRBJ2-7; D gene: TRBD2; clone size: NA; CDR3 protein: CASSDQLAGGPRSYEQYF; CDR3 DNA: TGTGCCAGCAGCGACCAACTAGCGGGAGGGCCGAGGTCCTACGAGCAGTACTTC
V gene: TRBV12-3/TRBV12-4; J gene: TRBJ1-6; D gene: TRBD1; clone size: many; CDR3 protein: CASSLRLGRQGLRSYNSPLHF; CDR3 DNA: TGTGCCAGCAGTCTTAGGTTGGGGAGACAGGGCCTCCGCTCCTATAATTCACCCCTCCACTTT
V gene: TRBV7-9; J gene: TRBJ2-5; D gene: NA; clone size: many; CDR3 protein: CASSPPGEETQYF; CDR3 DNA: TGTGCCAGCAGCCCCCCCGGGGAAGAGACCCAGTACTTC
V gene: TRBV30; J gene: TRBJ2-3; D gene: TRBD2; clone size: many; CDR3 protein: CAWSLTSGTDTQYF; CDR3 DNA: TGTGCCTGGAGTTTGACTAGCGGCACAGATACGCAGTATTTT
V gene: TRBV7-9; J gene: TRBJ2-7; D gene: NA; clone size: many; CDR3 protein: CASKEGGEQYF; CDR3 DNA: TGTGCCAGTAAGGAAGGCGGCGAGCAGTACTTC
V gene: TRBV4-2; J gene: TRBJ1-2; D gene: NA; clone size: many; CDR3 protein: CASSPQGSSRNGYTF; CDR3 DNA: TGTGCCAGCAGCCCCCAGGGGTCTTCCCGAAATGGCTACACCTTC
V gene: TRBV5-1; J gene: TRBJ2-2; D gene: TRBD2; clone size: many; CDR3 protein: CASSPGLAGAGELFF; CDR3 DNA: TGCGCCAGCAGCCCGGGACTAGCGGGAGCCGGGGAGCTGTTTTTT
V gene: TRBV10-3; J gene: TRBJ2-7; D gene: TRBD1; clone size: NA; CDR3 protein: CAISMGQEIYEQYF; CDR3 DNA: TGTGCCATCAGTATGGGACAGGAGATCTACGAGCAGTACTTC
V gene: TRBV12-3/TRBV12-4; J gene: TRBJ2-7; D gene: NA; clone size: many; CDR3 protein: CASSLASPGYEQYF; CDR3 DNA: TGTGCCAGCAGTTTAGCCTCCCCCGGCTACGAGCAGTACTTC
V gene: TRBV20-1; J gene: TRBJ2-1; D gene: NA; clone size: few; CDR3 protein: CSALYPTRDTYNEQFF; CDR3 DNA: TGCAGTGCTCTTTACCCGACCCGAGATACCTACAATGAGCAGTTCTTC
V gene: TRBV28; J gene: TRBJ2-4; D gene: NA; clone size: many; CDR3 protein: CASGALAKNIQYF; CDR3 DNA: TGTGCCAGCGGCGCCTTAGCCAAAAACATTCAGTACTTC
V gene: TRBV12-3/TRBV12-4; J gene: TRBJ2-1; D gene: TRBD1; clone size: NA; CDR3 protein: CASSIQGPYNEQFF; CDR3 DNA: TGTGCCAGCAGCATACAGGGGCCCTACAATGAGCAGTTCTTC
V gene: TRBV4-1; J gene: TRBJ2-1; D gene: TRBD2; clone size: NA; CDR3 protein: CASSRILAGALGEQFF; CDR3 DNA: TGCGCCAGCAGCCGGATACTAGCGGGTGCCTTGGGTGAGCAGTTCTTC
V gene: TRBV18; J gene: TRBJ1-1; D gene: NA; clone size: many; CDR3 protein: CASSYRETEAFF; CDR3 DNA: TGTGCCAGCTCGTACAGGGAAACTGAAGCTTTCTTT
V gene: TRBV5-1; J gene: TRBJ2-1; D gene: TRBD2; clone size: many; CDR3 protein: CASTPGLAGVSEQFF; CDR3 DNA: TGCGCCAGCACACCGGGACTAGCGGGAGTTAGTGAGCAGTTCTTC
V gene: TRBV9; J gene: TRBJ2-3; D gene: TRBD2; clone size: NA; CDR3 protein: CASSVVAGAPDTQYF; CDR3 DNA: TGTGCCAGCAGCGTTGTAGCGGGGGCTCCAGATACGCAGTATTTT